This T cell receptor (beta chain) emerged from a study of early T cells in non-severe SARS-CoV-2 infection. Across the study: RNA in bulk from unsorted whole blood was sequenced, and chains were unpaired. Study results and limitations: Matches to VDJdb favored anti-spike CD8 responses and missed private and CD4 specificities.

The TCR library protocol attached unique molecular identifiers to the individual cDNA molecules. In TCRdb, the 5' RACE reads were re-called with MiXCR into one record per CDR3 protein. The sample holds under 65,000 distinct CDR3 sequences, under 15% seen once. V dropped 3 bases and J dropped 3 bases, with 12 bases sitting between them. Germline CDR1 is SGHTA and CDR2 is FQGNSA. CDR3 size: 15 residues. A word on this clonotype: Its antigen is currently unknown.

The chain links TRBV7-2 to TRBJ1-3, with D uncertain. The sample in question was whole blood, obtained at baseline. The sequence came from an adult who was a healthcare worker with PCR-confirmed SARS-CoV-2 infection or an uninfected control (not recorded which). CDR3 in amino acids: CASSFSGRFGNTIYF. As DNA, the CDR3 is TGTGCCAGCAGCTTTAGCGGGAGATTTGGAAACACCATATATTTT. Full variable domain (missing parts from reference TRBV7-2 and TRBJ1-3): GAGVSQSPSNKVTEKGKDVELRCDPISGHTALYWYRQSLGQGLEFLIYFQGNSAPDKSGLPSDRFSAERTGGSVSTLTIQRTQQEDSAVYLCASSFSGRFGNTIYFGEGSWLTVV.